What follows are 32 T cell receptor beta chains derived from one specimen sequenced in a study of control samples from healthy donors and cancer patients. The data were produced by immunoSEQ multiplex PCR, yet TCRdb's version contains in-frame clones alone and is incomplete. The sample lists 150,000 to 180,000 clones; about 93% were seen once. The sequencing sample was made of blood. The receptors were gathered from a man aged 50 or older in good health.

The V call is TRBV28, the J call TRBJ1-3, with D possibly matching TRBD1 (6 bases). The length of the CDR3 is 18 residues. V lost 3 bases and J lost 2, with 20 bases in between. Germline V gene lookup returns CDR1 MDHEN and CDR2 SYDVKM. The CDR3 nucleotides read TGTGCCAGCAGTTTTCGCCGATCCTGGACAGCTACTGGAAACACCATATATTTT. Its protein is CASSFRRSWTATGNTIYF.

This clone showed up just a few times. The chain recombines TRBV7-9 with TRBJ2-7, with D maybe TRBD1 (5 bases). Germline V gene lookup returns CDR1 SEHNR and CDR2 FQNEAQ (reference sequence). This CDR3 is built from 14 residues. Trimming left V 5 bases short and J 6 bases short, with 17 bases between. CDR3 in DNA: TGTGCCAGCAGCCTCCAGGGTTGGATCGGCGAGCAGTACTTC. Its translation: CASSLQGWIGEQYF.

The chain combines TRBV28 with TRBJ1-1; D possibly corresponds to TRBD1 (5 bases). Trimming removed 7 bases from V and 6 bases from J, with 15 bases in between. The germline CDR1 and CDR2 sequences are MDHEN and SYDVKM. This CDR3 spans 13 amino acids. The CDR3: CASTSGREAEAFF. CDR3 nucleotide sequence: TGTGCCAGCACCTCAGGGAGGGAGGCTGAAGCTTTCTTT.

The rearrangement uses TRBV4-1 and TRBJ1-2; TRBD1 matches 8 bases. The germline V gene encodes CDR1 MGHRA and CDR2 YSYEKL. V shed 3 bases, J shed 4 bases, and the junction held 7 bases outside the gene matches. The CDR3 runs to 15 residues. CDR3 region: CASSHDPGGAYGYTF. In nucleotides, the CDR3 is TGCGCCAGCAGCCATGACCCAGGGGGCGCCTATGGCTACACCTTC.

The gene calls are TRBV6-1 and TRBJ1-3, with D hard to call. Germline CDR1 and CDR2: MNHNS and SASEGT. The CDR3 has 13 amino acids. V shed 3 bases and J shed 4 bases, with 7 bases lying between them. CDR3 in amino acids: CASSDRSGNTIYF. In DNA, the CDR3 is TGTGCCAGCAGTGACAGGTCAGGAAACACCATATATTTT.

This chain uses TRBV3-1 (or the pseudogene TRBV3-2) with TRBJ1-1, with 9 bases identical to TRBD1. Germline loops: CDR1 LGHDT, CDR2 YNNKEL (reference sequence). This CDR3 is 18 amino acids long. Losses at the gene ends were 0 bases for V and 4 bases for J; bases not matched to a gene: 12. CDR3: CASSQEYMWDRAATEAFF. The CDR3 DNA reads as TGTGCCAGCAGCCAAGAATACATGTGGGACAGGGCGGCCACTGAAGCTTTCTTT.

The chain recombines TRBV30 with TRBJ2-7, with 7 nucleotides matching TRBD1. J gave up 0 bases and V 7 bases, and 3 bases lay outside the gene matches. This CDR3 spans 12 amino acids. The germline gives CDR1 GTSNPN, CDR2 SVGIG (reference sequence). The CDR3 bases are TGTGCCTTGGACAGGAGCTCCTACGAGCAGTACTTC. This translates into CALDRSSYEQYF.

The J gene is TRBJ1-2, the V gene TRBV6-4, with TRBD1 identical over 7 bases. The CDR3 runs to 14 residues. J lost 5 bases, V lost 6 bases, and 9 bases had no gene match. CDR1 is MRHNA, CDR2 SNTAGT, per germline. The CDR3 sequence is CASRLPGQIYGYTF. The CDR3 DNA reads as TGTGCCAGCAGGCTACCGGGACAGATTTATGGCTACACCTTC.

This chain joins TRBV19 and TRBJ2-7; either TRBD1 or TRBD2 may supply D (6 bases each). The CDR3 covers 18 residues. Per the germline V gene, CDR1 is LNHDA and CDR2 is SQIVND (reference sequence). V lost 1 base to trimming and J lost 4 bases, with 23 bases between them. The CDR3, as DNA: TGTGCCAGTAGTATAGGACGTCCGGGACTCAAAGGGGGTTACGAGCAGTACTTC. Its protein product is CASSIGRPGLKGGYEQYF.

The gene calls are TRBV7-9 and TRBJ1-6; 7 bases are shared with TRBD1. The germline V gene encodes CDR1 SEHNR and CDR2 FQNEAQ (reference sequence). The CDR3 extends over 17 amino acids. The ends lost 5 bases at V and 7 bases at J; junction bases unmatched: 14. Here the CDR3 reads CASSELTGEVKNSPLHF. The CDR3, as DNA: TGTGCCAGCAGCGAATTAACAGGGGAAGTTAAAAATTCACCCCTCCACTTT. Full variable domain (remainder filled in from reference TRBV7-9 and TRBJ1-6): DTGVSQNPRHKITKRGQNVTFRCDPISEHNRLYWYRQTLGQGPEFLTYFQNEAQLEKSRLLSDRFSAERPKGSFSTLEIQRTEQGDSAMYLCASSELTGEVKNSPLHFGNGTRLTVT.

The rearrangement uses TRBV24-1 and TRBJ2-1; D perhaps matches TRBD2 (6 bases). Germline V gene data show CDR1 as KGHDR and CDR2 as SFDVKD. The CDR3 has 16 amino acids. The germline V and J ends were trimmed by 4 bases and 9 bases, with 21 bases remaining between them. CDR3 nucleotide sequence: TGTGCCACCAGTGAGGGGCCTGGAGGGAGTAGTAGTGAGCAGTTCTTC. Translated, it gives CATSEGPGGSSSEQFF.

V is TRBV18 and J is TRBJ2-5; 8 bases line up with TRBD2. V was pared by 3 bases and J by 4 bases, with 7 bases of the junction left unmatched. This CDR3 has 15 residues. Per the germline V gene, CDR1 is KGHSH and CDR2 is LQKENI. The DNA for the CDR3 is TGTGCCAGCTCACCGAAGACGGGAGGGCGAGAGACCCAGTACTTC. Protein product: CASSPKTGGRETQYF.

V usage is TRBV21-1 and J usage is TRBJ1-3; the table assigns TRBD1, which was not confirmed against the DNA. TRBV21-1 is listed as a pseudogene. The CDR3 extends over 14 amino acids. DNA for the CDR3: TGTGCCAGCACTATGACAGGGACGGGAAACACCATATATTTT. Its translation is CASTMTGTGNTIYF.

The chain recombines TRBV9 with TRBJ2-2; 7 bases agree with TRBD2. V gave up 4 bases and J gave up 4 bases; unmatched junction bases: 1. Germline assignment: CDR1 SGDLS and CDR2 YYNGEE. This CDR3 is built from 13 residues. CDR3: CASSLAGTGELFF. CDR3 in DNA: TGTGCCAGCAGCTTAGCGGGCACCGGGGAGCTGTTTTTT.

The table lists this clone with a few counts. The rearrangement links TRBV3-1 (or the pseudogene TRBV3-2) to TRBJ2-5, with D possibly being TRBD1 or TRBD2 (6 bases each). The germline V and J ends were trimmed by 1 base and 4 bases, with 10 bases remaining between them. Looked up from germline, CDR1 is LGHDT and CDR2 is YNNKEL (reference sequence). The CDR3 has 14 residues. Here the CDR3 DNA reads TGTGCCAGCAGCCAAGGGGGGGCGGGAGAGACCCAGTACTTC. The encoded protein is CASSQGGAGETQYF.

The CDR3 loop is CASSMTSYTGELFF. The CDR3 coding sequence is TGTGCCAGTAGTATGACTAGTTACACCGGGGAGCTGTTTTTT. The V gene is TRBV19, the J gene TRBJ2-2; tentatively, D is TRBD2 (6 bases). Germline loops: CDR1 LNHDA, CDR2 SQIVND (reference sequence). CDR3 length: 14 amino acids. Between the trimmed V and J ends, which lost 3 bases and 3 bases, there was a span of 8 bases. The entire variable domain, with the rest obtained from reference TRBV19 and TRBJ2-2, is as follows: DGGITQSPKYLFRKEGQNVTLSCEQNLNHDAMYWYRQDPGQGLRLIYYSQIVNDFQKGDIAEGYSVSREKKESFPLTVTSAQKNPTAFYLCASSMTSYTGELFFGEGSRLTVL.

The sample holds one count of this clone. This chain connects TRBV6-5 to TRBJ1-4, with D possibly being TRBD1 (6 bases). Between the trimmed V and J ends, which lost 6 bases and 2 bases, there was a span of 10 bases. Germline lookup yields CDR1 MNHEY and CDR2 SVGAGI. The CDR3 spans 14 residues. CDR3 sequence (DNA): TGTGCCAGCAGCCGGGGGCGGACTAATGAAAAACTGTTTTTT. This sequence encodes CASSRGRTNEKLFF.

This chain uses TRBV28 with TRBJ1-2, with D possibly being TRBD1 (5 bases). Germline values: CDR1 MDHEN, CDR2 SYDVKM. The CDR3 is 16 amino acids. V was pared by 3 bases and J by 12 bases, with 26 bases between. The CDR3 sequence is CASSFSTYGTDQSNTF. The CDR3 DNA reads TGTGCCAGCAGTTTTTCCACCTACGGGACGGACCAGAGCAACACCTTC.

The chain has TRBV19 and TRBJ2-1; D is possibly TRBD2 (5 bases). Germline CDR1 and CDR2: LNHDA and SQIVND (reference sequence). This CDR3 is 13 amino acids long. V was trimmed by 3 bases and J by 5 bases, leaving 8 bases between them. CDR3 protein: CASSMRENNEQFF. CDR3 DNA: TGTGCCAGTAGTATGAGGGAAAACAATGAGCAGTTCTTC.

The chain links TRBV2 to TRBJ2-3; tentatively, D is TRBD2 (5 bases). Germline CDR1 reads SNHLY; CDR2 reads FYNNEI. The CDR3 has 11 amino acids. Trimming removed 10 bases at V and 1 base at J, with 6 bases between. Here the CDR3 reads CATGGTDTQYF. The CDR3 bases are TGTGCCACCGGGGGCACAGATACGCAGTATTTT.

The CDR3 loop is CASSVGGQTNEKLFF. The CDR3 DNA follows: TGTGCCAGCAGCGTAGGGGGGCAGACTAATGAAAAACTGTTTTTT. The J gene is TRBJ1-4, the V gene TRBV9; possible D gene TRBD1, 6 bases. Germline loops: CDR1 SGDLS, CDR2 YYNGEE. Between the trimmed V and J ends, which lost 0 bases and 2 bases, there was a span of 8 bases. The CDR3 length is 15 residues.

In DNA form, the CDR3 reads TGTGCCAGCAGCTTGGGCGGACCCGGGGAGCAGTACTTC. Protein sequence: CASSLGGPGEQYF. This chain connects TRBV5-6 to TRBJ2-7, with D hard to call. The CDR3 runs to 13 residues. The germline V and J ends were trimmed by 0 bases and 7 bases, with 11 bases remaining between them. Germline CDR1 reads SGHDT; CDR2 reads YYEEEE.

The chain recombines TRBV19 with TRBJ2-7; 11 bases line up with TRBD2. V was pared by 4 bases and J by 2 bases, with 7 bases of the junction left unmatched. The germline CDR1 and CDR2 sequences are LNHDA and SQIVND (reference sequence). The length of the CDR3 is 16 residues. The CDR3 sequence is CASSTLAGGPPYEQYF. Written as DNA, the CDR3 is TGTGCCAGTAGTACATTAGCGGGAGGGCCACCCTACGAGCAGTACTTC. Filled out from reference TRBV19 and TRBJ2-7, the complete variable domain reads DGGITQSPKYLFRKEGQNVTLSCEQNLNHDAMYWYRQDPGQGLRLIYYSQIVNDFQKGDIAEGYSVSREKKESFPLTVTSAQKNPTAFYLCASSTLAGGPPYEQYFGPGTRLTVT.

The chain has TRBV5-6 and TRBJ2-7; no clear D. Trimming cost V 0 bases and J 0 bases, with 7 bases left between them. From germline, CDR1 is SGHDT and CDR2 YYEEEE. This CDR3 is 14 amino acids long. Here the CDR3 reads CASSLGLSSYEQYF. For the CDR3, the DNA is TGTGCCAGCAGCTTGGGGCTTAGCTCCTACGAGCAGTACTTC.

The chain has TRBV5-1 and TRBJ1-6; no clear D. Germline V gene data show CDR1 as SGHRS and CDR2 as YFSETQ. Trimming shortened V by 5 bases and J by 8 bases, and 8 bases separated the two germline ends. The CDR3 spans 12 residues. The CDR3 DNA reads TGCGCCAGCAGGATCGGGGATTCACCCCTCCACTTT. Its protein product is CASRIGDSPLHF.

The chain couples TRBV27 to TRBJ1-6; D ambiguous. This CDR3 comprises 14 residues. Per germline, CDR1 MNHEY and CDR2 SMNVEV (reference sequence). Deletions cut 7 bases from V and 0 bases from J, with 7 bases between. The CDR3 sequence is CASMRSSYNSPLHF. The CDR3 nucleotides are TGTGCCAGCATGAGGAGCTCCTATAATTCACCCCTCCACTTT.

This chain links TRBV5-4 with TRBJ1-1; 11 nucleotides align to TRBD1. Germline loops: CDR1 SGHNT, CDR2 YYREEE (reference sequence). V was pared by 4 bases and J by 0 bases, with 2 bases of the junction left unmatched. The CDR3 totals 15 residues. DNA for the CDR3: TGTGCCAGCAGCGCGGACAGGGGGCTGAACACTGAAGCTTTCTTT. It codes for CASSADRGLNTEAFF.

V gene TRBV3-1 (or the pseudogene TRBV3-2) combines with J gene TRBJ2-7; D tentatively fits TRBD1 or TRBD2 (5 bases each). Germline values: CDR1 LGHDT, CDR2 YNNKEL (reference sequence). The CDR3 length is 15 residues. V dropped 7 bases and J dropped 1 base, with 17 bases sitting between them. In DNA, the CDR3 is TGTGCCAGCACCCGCGGTTCGGGGACGTCCTACGAGCAGTACTTC. It specifies CASTRGSGTSYEQYF.

On this clone: This sample includes further DNA sequences coding for the same CDR3. DNA for the CDR3: TGTGCCAGCTCACCACAGGGGGCTAGCAATCAGCCCCAGCATTTT. This sequence encodes CASSPQGASNQPQHF. The chain uses TRBV18 and TRBJ1-5; 7 nucleotides align to TRBD1. J was trimmed by 0 bases and V by 1 base; bases with no gene match: 0. The CDR3 is made up of 15 amino acids. The germline gives CDR1 KGHSH, CDR2 LQKENI.

The chain uses TRBV30 and TRBJ2-3, with TRBD2 matching 10 bases. The germline gives CDR1 GTSNPN, CDR2 SVGIG (reference sequence). The CDR3 has 14 amino acids. Unmatched junction bases numbered 2, after V lost 2 bases and J lost 3 bases. In DNA form, the CDR3 reads TGTGCCTGGAGTCCTAGCGGGAGAACAGATACGCAGTATTTT. It yields the protein CAWSPSGRTDTQYF.

The chain uses TRBV28 and TRBJ2-1, with D maybe TRBD2 (6 bases). The CDR3 has 17 residues. Trimming shortened V by 4 bases and J by 4 bases, and 20 bases separated the two germline ends. Germline V CDR1 and CDR2: MDHEN, SYDVKM. The CDR3 nucleotides are TGTGCCAGCAGTTGGCGCCGAACTAGCCGATTATACAATGAGCAGTTCTTC. Encoded protein: CASSWRRTSRLYNEQFF. The complete variable domain, with remaining parts taken from reference TRBV28 and TRBJ2-1, reads DVKVTQSSRYLVKRTGEKVFLECVQDMDHENMFWYRQDPGLGLRLIYFSYDVKMKEKGDIPEGYSVSREKKERFSLILESASTNQTSMYLCASSWRRTSRLYNEQFFGPGTRLTVL.

In this sample, this clone turned up once. This sequence joins TRBV2 and TRBJ2-3; possibly TRBD2 for D (6 bases). This CDR3 is built from 15 residues. Trimming took off 6 bases at V and 0 bases at J, with 13 bases between the two ends. Germline V CDR1 and CDR2: SNHLY, FYNNEI. The CDR3 loop reads CASSWRGDSTDTQYF. As DNA, the CDR3 is TGTGCCAGCAGCTGGAGGGGAGACAGCACAGATACGCAGTATTTT.